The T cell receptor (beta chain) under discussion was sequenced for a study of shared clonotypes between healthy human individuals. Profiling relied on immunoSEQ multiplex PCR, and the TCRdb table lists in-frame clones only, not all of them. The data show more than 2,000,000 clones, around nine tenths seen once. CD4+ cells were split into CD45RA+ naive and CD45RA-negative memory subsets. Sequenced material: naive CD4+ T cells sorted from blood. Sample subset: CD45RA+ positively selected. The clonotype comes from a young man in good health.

The CDR3 DNA reads as TGTGCCAGCAGCTTAGCGCGGGGGAAGTTCAACATTCAGTACTTC. Protein sequence: CASSLARGKFNIQYF. The chain links TRBV7-2 to TRBJ2-4; 7 bases are a match to TRBD2. Per germline, CDR1 SGHTA and CDR2 FQGNSA. The CDR3 contains 15 residues. J gave up 7 bases and V 0 bases, and 6 bases lay outside the gene matches.